The text below deals with one TCR beta chain. No antigen is known for it. The CDR3 is made up of 17 amino acids. V was clipped by 3 bases and J by 4 bases, with 16 bases between them. Germline CDR1 LNHDA, CDR2 SQIVND (reference sequence). Construction of TCR beta libraries relied on iRepertoire HTBI primers and on Arm-PCR targeting CDR3 regions. TCRdb reanalysed the multiplex PCR reads using MiXCR and keeps one entry per CDR3 protein. The sample lists about 540,000 distinct CDR3 sequences; about 13% were seen once. The data derive from a study of regulatory T cells in long-lasting Graves disease. Stated time point: newly diagnosed GD, antithyroid drugs for less than 3 months. PBMC-extracted RNA yielded the TCR library. Regarding the study as a whole: Among samples with persistent disease, TRBV28, TRBJ1-2 and TRBJ2-5 were favored.

This sample also belongs to another study, concerning T cells in Graves' hyperthyroidism and ophthalmopathy. That paper adds: The primer set for the first-round RT-PCR of the TCR CDR3 was HTBI.

The chain employs TRBV19 and TRBJ2-6; TRBD1 or TRBD2 may be the D gene (5 bases each). The clonotype comes from a man aged 25 to 40 with Graves disease. Here the sequenced sample was peripheral blood mononuclear cells (PBMCs), taken at new diagnosis, from a patient treated with antithyroid drugs. The CDR3 nucleotides read TGTGCCAGTAGTATGGGCCAGGGAGTGGCCGGGGCCAACGTCCTGACTTTC. Amino acid sequence: CASSMGQGVAGANVLTF.